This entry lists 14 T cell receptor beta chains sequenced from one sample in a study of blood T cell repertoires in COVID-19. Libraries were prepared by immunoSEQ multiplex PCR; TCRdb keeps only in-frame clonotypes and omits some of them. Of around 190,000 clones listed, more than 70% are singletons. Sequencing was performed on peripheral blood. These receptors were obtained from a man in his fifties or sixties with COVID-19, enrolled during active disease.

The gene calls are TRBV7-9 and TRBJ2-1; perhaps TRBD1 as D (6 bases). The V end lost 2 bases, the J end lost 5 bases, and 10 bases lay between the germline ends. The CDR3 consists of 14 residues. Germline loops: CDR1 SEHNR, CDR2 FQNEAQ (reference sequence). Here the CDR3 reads CASSLWTDHNEQFF. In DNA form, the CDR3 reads TGTGCCAGCAGCTTATGGACAGACCACAATGAGCAGTTCTTC.

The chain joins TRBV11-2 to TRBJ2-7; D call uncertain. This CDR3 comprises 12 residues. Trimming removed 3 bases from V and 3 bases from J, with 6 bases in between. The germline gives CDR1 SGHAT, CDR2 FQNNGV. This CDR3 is CASSFHHYEQYF. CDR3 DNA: TGTGCCAGCAGCTTCCATCACTACGAGCAGTACTTC. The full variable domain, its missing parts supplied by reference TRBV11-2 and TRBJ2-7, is EAGVAQSPRYKIIEKRQSVAFWCNPISGHATLYWYQQILGQGPKLLIQFQNNGVVDDSQLPKDRFSAERLKGVDSTLKIQPAKLEDSAVYLCASSFHHYEQYFGPGTRLTVT.

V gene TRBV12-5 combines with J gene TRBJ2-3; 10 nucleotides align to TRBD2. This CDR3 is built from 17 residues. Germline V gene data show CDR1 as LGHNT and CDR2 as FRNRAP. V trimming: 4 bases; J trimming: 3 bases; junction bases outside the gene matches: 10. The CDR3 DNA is TGTGCTAGTGGTTCCTCGGCTAGCGGGAGTTTAACAGATACGCAGTATTTT. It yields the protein CASGSSASGSLTDTQYF.

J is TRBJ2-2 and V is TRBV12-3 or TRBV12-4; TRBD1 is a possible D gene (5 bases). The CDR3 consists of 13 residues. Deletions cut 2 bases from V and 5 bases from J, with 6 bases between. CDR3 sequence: CASSLQGTGELFF. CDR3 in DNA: TGTGCCAGCAGTTTACAGGGTACCGGGGAGCTGTTTTTT.

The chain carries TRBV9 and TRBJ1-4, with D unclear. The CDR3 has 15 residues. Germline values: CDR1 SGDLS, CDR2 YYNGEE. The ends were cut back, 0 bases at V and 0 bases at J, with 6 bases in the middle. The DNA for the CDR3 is TGTGCCAGCAGCGTAGGTACATCAACTAATGAAAAACTGTTTTTT. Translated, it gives CASSVGTSTNEKLFF.

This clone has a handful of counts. CDR3 protein: CASSSSDRGYGYTF. Here the CDR3 DNA reads TGTGCCAGCAGCTCCTCGGACAGGGGATATGGCTACACCTTC. The chain couples TRBV7-9 to TRBJ1-2; 9 positions match TRBD1. Looked up from germline, CDR1 is SEHNR and CDR2 is FQNEAQ (reference sequence). The V gene end was trimmed by 4 bases and the J gene end by 5 bases; junction bases not matched to a gene: 5. CDR3 length: 14 residues.

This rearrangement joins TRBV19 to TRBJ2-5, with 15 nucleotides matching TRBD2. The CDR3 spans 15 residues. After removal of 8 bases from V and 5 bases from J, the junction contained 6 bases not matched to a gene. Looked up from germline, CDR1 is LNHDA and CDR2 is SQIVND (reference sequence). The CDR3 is CASSSGTSGRETQYF. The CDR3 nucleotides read TGTGCCAGTTCGTCAGGGACTAGCGGGAGGGAGACCCAGTACTTC.

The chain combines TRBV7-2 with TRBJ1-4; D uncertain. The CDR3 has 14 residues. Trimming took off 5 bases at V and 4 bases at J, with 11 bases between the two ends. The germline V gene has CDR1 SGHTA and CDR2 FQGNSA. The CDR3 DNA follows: TGTGCCAGCAGCCGGACTTACTTTAATGAAAAACTGTTTTTT. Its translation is CASSRTYFNEKLFF.

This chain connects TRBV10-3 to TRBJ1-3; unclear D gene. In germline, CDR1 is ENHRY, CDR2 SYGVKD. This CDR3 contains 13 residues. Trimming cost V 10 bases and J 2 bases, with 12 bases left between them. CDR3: CATLITAGNTIYF. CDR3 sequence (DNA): TGTGCCACTTTGATAACGGCTGGAAACACCATATATTTT.

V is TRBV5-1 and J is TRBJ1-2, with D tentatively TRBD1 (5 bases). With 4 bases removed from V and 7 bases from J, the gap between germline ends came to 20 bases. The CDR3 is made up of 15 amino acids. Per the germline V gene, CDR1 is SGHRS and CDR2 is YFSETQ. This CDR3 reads CASSVRPGLHVGYTF. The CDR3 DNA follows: TGCGCCAGCAGCGTAAGACCGGGACTACATGTTGGCTACACCTTC.

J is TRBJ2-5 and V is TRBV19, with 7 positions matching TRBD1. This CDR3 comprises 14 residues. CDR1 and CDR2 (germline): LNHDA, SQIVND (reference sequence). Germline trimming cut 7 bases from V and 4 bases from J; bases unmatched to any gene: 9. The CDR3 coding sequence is TGTGCCAGTAATGGCAACAGGGGACGAGAGACCCAGTACTTC. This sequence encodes CASNGNRGRETQYF. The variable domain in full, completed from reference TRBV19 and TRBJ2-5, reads DGGITQSPKYLFRKEGQNVTLSCEQNLNHDAMYWYRQDPGQGLRLIYYSQIVNDFQKGDIAEGYSVSREKKESFPLTVTSAQKNPTAFYLCASNGNRGRETQYFGPGTRLLVL.

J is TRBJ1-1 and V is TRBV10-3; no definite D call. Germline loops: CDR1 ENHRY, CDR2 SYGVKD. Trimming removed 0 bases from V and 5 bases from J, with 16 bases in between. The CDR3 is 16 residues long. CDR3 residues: CAISESRLLRETEAFF. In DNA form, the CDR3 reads TGTGCCATCAGTGAGTCAAGACTACTGCGTGAGACTGAAGCTTTCTTT.

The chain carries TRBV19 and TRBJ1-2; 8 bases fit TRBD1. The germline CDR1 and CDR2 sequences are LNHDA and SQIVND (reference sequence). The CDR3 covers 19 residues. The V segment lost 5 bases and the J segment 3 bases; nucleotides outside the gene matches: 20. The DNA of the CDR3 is TGTGCCAGTAGTTACCCAATCCGAGAAGAGGACAGGGCTGACTATGGCTACACCTTC. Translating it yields CASSYPIREEDRADYGYTF.

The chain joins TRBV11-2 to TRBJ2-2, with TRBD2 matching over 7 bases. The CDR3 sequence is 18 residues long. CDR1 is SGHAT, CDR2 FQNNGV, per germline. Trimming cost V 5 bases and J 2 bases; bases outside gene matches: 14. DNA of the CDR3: TGTGCCAGCAGCCCTCCTAGTTTCGGGAGGTTTAACACCGGGGAGCTGTTTTTT. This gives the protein CASSPPSFGRFNTGELFF.